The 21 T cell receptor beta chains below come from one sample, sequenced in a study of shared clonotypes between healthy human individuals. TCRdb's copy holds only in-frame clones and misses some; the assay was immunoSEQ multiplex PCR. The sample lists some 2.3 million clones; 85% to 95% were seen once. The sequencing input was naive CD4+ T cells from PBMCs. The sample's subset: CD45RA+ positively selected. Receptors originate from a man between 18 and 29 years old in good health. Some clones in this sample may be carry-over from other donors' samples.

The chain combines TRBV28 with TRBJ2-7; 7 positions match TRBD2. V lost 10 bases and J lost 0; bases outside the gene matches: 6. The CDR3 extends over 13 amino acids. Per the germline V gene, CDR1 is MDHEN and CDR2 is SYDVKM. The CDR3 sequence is CATLAGGSYEQYF. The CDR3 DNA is TGTGCCACCTTAGCGGGTGGCTCCTACGAGCAGTACTTC.

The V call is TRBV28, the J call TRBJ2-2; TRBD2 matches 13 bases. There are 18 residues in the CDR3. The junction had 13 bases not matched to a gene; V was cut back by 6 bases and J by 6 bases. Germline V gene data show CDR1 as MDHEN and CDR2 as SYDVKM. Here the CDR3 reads CASSLLAGGPRVSGELFF. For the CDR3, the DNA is TGTGCCAGCAGCCTACTAGCGGGAGGGCCTAGGGTTTCCGGGGAGCTGTTTTTT.

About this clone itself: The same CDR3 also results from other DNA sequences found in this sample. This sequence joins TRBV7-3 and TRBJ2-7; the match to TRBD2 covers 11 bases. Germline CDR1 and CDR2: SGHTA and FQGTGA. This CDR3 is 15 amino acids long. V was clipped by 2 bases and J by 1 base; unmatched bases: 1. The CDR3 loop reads CASSLGTSGSYEQYF. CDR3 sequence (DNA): TGTGCCAGCAGCTTAGGGACTAGCGGTTCCTACGAGCAGTACTTC.

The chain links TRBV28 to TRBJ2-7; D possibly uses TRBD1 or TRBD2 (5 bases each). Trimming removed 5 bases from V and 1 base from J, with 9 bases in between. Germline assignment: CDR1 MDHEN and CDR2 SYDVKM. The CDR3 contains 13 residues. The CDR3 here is CASSTGTSYEQYF. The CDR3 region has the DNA TGTGCCAGCAGTACCGGGACGTCCTACGAGCAGTACTTC.

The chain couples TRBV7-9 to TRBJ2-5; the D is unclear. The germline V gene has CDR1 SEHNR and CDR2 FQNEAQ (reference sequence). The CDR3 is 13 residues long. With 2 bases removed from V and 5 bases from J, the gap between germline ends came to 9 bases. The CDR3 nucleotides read TGTGCCAGCAGCTTAATCCACGGGGAGACCCAGTACTTC. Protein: CASSLIHGETQYF.

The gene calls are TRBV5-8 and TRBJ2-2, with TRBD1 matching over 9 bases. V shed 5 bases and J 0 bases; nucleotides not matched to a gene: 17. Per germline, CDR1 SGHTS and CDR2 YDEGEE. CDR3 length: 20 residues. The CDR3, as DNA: TGTGCCAGCAGACCGGGACAGGGTTTTTCGGTTCGAACGAACACCGGGGAGCTGTTTTTT. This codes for CASRPGQGFSVRTNTGELFF.

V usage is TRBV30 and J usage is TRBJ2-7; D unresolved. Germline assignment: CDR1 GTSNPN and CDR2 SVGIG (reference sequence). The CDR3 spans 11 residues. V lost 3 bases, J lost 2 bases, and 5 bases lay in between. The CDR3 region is CAWSQPYEQYF. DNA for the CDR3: TGTGCCTGGAGCCAACCCTACGAGCAGTACTTC.

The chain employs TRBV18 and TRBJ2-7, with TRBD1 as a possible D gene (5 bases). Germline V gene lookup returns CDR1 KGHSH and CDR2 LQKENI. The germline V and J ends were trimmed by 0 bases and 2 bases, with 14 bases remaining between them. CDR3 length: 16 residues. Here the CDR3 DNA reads TGTGCCAGCTCACCACCCACAGGCGCGCTAACCTACGAGCAGTACTTC. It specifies CASSPPTGALTYEQYF.

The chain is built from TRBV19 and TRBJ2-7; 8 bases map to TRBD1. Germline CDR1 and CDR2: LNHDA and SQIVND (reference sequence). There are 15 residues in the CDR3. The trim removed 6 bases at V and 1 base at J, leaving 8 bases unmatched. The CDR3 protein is CASSARTGQSYEQYF. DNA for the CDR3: TGTGCCAGTAGCGCGCGGACAGGGCAATCCTACGAGCAGTACTTC.

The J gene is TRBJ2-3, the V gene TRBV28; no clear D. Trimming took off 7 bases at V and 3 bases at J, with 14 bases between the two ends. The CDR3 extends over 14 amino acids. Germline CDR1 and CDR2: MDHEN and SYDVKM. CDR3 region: CASTPSGLTDTQYF. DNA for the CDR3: TGTGCCAGCACCCCAAGTGGGCTGACAGATACGCAGTATTTT. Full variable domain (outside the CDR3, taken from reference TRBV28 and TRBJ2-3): DVKVTQSSRYLVKRTGEKVFLECVQDMDHENMFWYRQDPGLGLRLIYFSYDVKMKEKGDIPEGYSVSREKKERFSLILESASTNQTSMYLCASTPSGLTDTQYFGPGTRLTVL.

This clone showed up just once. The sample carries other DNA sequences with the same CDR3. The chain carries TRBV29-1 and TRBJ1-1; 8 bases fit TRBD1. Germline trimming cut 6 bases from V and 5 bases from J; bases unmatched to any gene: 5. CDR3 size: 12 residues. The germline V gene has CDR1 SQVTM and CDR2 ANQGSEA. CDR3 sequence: CSVGTGGTEAFF. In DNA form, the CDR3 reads TGCAGCGTGGGAACAGGGGGGACTGAAGCTTTCTTT.

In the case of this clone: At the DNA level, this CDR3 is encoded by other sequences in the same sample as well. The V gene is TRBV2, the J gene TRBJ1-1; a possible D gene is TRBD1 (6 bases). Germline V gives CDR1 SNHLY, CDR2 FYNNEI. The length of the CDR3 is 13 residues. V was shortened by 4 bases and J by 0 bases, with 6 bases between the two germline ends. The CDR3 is CASSGDMNTEAFF. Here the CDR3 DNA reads TGTGCCAGCAGTGGGGACATGAACACTGAAGCTTTCTTT.

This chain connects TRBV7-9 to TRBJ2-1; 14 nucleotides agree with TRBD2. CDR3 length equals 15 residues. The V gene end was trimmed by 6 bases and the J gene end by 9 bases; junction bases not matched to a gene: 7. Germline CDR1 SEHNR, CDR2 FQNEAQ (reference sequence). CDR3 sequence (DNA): TGTGCCAGCAGACAGACTAGCGGGAGGGCCGGTGAGCAGTTCTTC. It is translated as CASRQTSGRAGEQFF.

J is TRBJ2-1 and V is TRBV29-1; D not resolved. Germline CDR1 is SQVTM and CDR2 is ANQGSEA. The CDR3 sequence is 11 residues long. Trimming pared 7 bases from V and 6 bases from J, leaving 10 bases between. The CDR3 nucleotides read TGCAGCGCCGACACCCGCAATGAGCAGTTCTTC. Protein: CSADTRNEQFF.

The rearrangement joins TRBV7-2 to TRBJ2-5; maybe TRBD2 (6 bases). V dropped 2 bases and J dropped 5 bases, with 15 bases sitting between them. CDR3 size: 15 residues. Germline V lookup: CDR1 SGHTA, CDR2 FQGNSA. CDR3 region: CASSLRGSGGETQYF. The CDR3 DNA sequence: TGTGCCAGCAGCTTAAGAGGGTCTGGGGGGGAGACCCAGTACTTC.

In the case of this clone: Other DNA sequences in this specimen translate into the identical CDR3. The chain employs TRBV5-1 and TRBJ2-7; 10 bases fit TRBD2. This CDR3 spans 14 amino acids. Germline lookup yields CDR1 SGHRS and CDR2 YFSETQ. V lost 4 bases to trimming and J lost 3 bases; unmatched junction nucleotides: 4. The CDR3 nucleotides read TGCGCCAGCAGCCTAGCGGGAGTAGGCTACGAGCAGTACTTC. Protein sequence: CASSLAGVGYEQYF.

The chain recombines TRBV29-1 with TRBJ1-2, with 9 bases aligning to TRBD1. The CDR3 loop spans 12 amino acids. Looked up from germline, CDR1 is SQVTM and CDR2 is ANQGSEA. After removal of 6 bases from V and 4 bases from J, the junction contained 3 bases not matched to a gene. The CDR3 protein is CSVGQGFYGYTF. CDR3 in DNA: TGCAGCGTGGGACAGGGATTCTATGGCTACACCTTC.

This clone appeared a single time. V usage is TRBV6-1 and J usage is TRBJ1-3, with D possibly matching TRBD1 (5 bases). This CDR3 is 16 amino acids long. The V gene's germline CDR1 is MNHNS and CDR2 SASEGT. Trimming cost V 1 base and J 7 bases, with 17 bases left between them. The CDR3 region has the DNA TGTGCCAGCAGTGAAGTAGCTTGGGACCTTGGTAACACCATATATTTT. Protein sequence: CASSEVAWDLGNTIYF.

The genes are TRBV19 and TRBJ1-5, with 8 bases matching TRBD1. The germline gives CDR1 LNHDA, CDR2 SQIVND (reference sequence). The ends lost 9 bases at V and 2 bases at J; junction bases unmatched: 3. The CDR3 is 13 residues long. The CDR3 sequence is CASNRGGNQPQHF. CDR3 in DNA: TGTGCCAGCAACAGGGGGGGCAATCAGCCCCAGCATTTT.

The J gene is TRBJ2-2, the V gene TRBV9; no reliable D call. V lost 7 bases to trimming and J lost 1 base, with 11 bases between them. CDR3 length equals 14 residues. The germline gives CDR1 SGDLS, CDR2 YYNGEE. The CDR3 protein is CASRRSGNTGELFF. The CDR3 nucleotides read TGTGCCAGCCGAAGGTCTGGGAACACCGGGGAGCTGTTTTTT.

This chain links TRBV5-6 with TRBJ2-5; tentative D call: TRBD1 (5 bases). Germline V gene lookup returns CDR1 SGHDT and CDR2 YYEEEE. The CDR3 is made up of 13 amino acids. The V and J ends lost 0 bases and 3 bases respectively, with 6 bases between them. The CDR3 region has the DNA TGTGCCAGCAGCTTGGCAGGGAAAGAGACCCAGTACTTC. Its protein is CASSLAGKETQYF.